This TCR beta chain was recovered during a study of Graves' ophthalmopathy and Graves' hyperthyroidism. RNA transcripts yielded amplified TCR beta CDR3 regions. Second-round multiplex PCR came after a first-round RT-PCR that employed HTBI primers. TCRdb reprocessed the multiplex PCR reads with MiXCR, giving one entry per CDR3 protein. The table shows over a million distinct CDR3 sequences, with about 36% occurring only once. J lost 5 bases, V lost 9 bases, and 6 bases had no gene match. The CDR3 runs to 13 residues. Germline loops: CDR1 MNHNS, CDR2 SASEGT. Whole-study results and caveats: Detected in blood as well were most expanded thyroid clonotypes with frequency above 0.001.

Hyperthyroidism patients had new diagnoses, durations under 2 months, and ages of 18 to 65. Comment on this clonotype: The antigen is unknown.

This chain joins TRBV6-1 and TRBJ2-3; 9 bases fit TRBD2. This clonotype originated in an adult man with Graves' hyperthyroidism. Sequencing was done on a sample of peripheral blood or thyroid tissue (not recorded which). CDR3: CASDRAGGDTQYF. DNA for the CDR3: TGTGCCAGTGATCGAGCGGGGGGAGATACGCAGTATTTT.